The next 23 T cell receptor beta chains were all read from a single sample in a study of OX40 agonist ivuxolimab in advanced cancers. Sequencing was performed with immunoSEQ multiplex PCR; in TCRdb, only in-frame clones are kept and a portion is missing. The table shows some 83,000 clones, with about 89% occurring only once. This specimen consisted of CD4+ or CD8+ T cells sorted from blood, obtained in a trial of the OX40 agonist ivuxolimab. The receptors shown here come from an adult with an advanced solid tumor such as melanoma, head and neck, liver or kidney cancer.

This clone was observed a handful of times. This chain joins TRBV19 and TRBJ1-1, with 10 bases lining up with TRBD1. The CDR3 consists of 15 residues. The V gene end was trimmed by 7 bases and the J gene end by 0 bases; junction bases not matched to a gene: 5. Germline V gene sequence: CDR1 LNHDA, CDR2 SQIVND (reference sequence). The CDR3 DNA reads TGTGCCAGTAAGTTTGGACAGGGGGTGAACACTGAAGCTTTCTTT. Translated, it gives CASKFGQGVNTEAFF.

The chain carries TRBV29-1 and TRBJ2-1; either TRBD1 or TRBD2 may supply D (6 bases each). The CDR3 covers 19 residues. V dropped 2 bases and J dropped 0 bases, with 23 bases sitting between them. CDR1 is SQVTM and CDR2 is ANQGSEA in the germline V gene. Here the CDR3 reads CSVESPRGDPFYSYNEQFF. CDR3 DNA: TGCAGCGTTGAATCCCCTAGGGGGGACCCCTTTTACTCCTACAATGAGCAGTTCTTC.

This clone was counted only a few times. The rearrangement joins TRBV4-1 to TRBJ1-2, with D possibly being TRBD1 (6 bases). The V gene's germline CDR1 is MGHRA and CDR2 YSYEKL. Trimming removed 4 bases from V and 7 bases from J, with 22 bases in between. The CDR3 has 16 amino acids. The CDR3 is CASSPSTGLPSFGYTF. The CDR3 DNA is TGCGCCAGCAGCCCCTCGACAGGTCTCCCGTCTTTTGGCTACACCTTC.

The gene calls are TRBV7-6 and TRBJ2-2; D ambiguous. Trimming stripped 5 bases from V and 3 bases from J, with 10 bases between. Germline V lookup: CDR1 SGHVS, CDR2 FNYEAQ. The CDR3 extends over 14 amino acids. The CDR3 protein is CASSLMVDTGELFF. CDR3 sequence (DNA): TGTGCCAGCAGCCTTATGGTGGACACCGGGGAGCTGTTTTTT.

This clone was seen once. The gene calls are TRBV9 and TRBJ1-2; D is possibly TRBD1 (6 bases). V dropped 3 bases and J dropped 1 base, with 10 bases sitting between them. The germline CDR1 and CDR2 sequences are SGDLS and YYNGEE. This CDR3 has 14 amino acids. CDR3 residues: CASSGDTGNYGYTF. CDR3 coding DNA: TGTGCCAGCAGCGGGGACACGGGTAACTATGGCTACACCTTC. Supplemented by reference TRBV9 and TRBJ1-2, the full variable domain reads DSGVTQTPKHLITATGQRVTLRCSPRSGDLSVYWYQQSLDQGLQFLIQYYNGEERAKGNILERFSAQQFPDLHSELNLSSLELGDSALYFCASSGDTGNYGYTFGSGTRLTVV.

The chain carries TRBV10-3 and TRBJ2-1; D is uncertain. Trimming took off 10 bases at V and 1 base at J, with 17 bases between the two ends. The CDR3 totals 15 residues. Germline V CDR1 and CDR2: ENHRY, SYGVKD. CDR3 nucleotides: TGTGCCACTCAGACGGCCCATGGGTCCTACAATGAGCAGTTCTTC. Protein: CATQTAHGSYNEQFF.

The rearrangement uses TRBV7-9 and TRBJ1-2, with D uncertain. The CDR3 sequence is 12 residues long. The V and J ends lost 2 bases and 3 bases respectively, with 4 bases between them. Germline assignment: CDR1 SEHNR and CDR2 FQNEAQ (reference sequence). The CDR3 region has the DNA TGTGCCAGCAGCTTAATGTACTATGGCTACACCTTC. Its protein is CASSLMYYGYTF.

The chain combines TRBV4-1 with TRBJ2-1; 10 bases are shared with TRBD2. With V trimmed by 2 bases and J by 15 bases, 13 bases remained unmatched. Germline CDR1 reads MGHRA; CDR2 reads YSYEKL. The CDR3 contains 15 residues. CDR3 bases: TGCGCCAGCAGCCAAATACTCGCGGGACTAGCGATTGGGTTCTTC. Translating it yields CASSQILAGLAIGFF.

Remarks on this clone: Other DNA sequences of this sample code for an identical CDR3. The V gene is TRBV30, the J gene TRBJ1-5; no reliable D call. Trimming pared 4 bases from V and 0 bases from J, leaving 10 bases between. Germline-derived CDR1 and CDR2 are GTSNPN and SVGIG (reference sequence). The CDR3 runs to 14 residues. The CDR3 here is CAWTQENSNQPQHF. The CDR3 DNA sequence: TGTGCCTGGACCCAGGAGAATAGCAATCAGCCCCAGCATTTT.

The chain joins TRBV30 to TRBJ2-1, with D perhaps TRBD2 (6 bases). This CDR3 region has 15 residues. The germline V gene has CDR1 GTSNPN and CDR2 SVGIG (reference sequence). V was shortened by 6 bases and J by 3 bases, with 18 bases between the two germline ends. CDR3 coding DNA: TGTGCCTGTAGGTCGGGGGTAACCTTCTACAATGAGCAGTTCTTC. Translated: CACRSGVTFYNEQFF.

This chain uses TRBV30 with TRBJ1-5; D gene ambiguous. Trimming stripped 3 bases from V and 0 bases from J, with 12 bases between. The CDR3 has 15 residues. Per the germline V gene, CDR1 is GTSNPN and CDR2 is SVGIG (reference sequence). CDR3 DNA sequence: TGTGCCTGGAGCCTCGGTAGCCATAGCAATCAGCCCCAGCATTTT. It encodes CAWSLGSHSNQPQHF. The full variable domain, its missing parts supplied by reference TRBV30 and TRBJ1-5, is SQTIHQWPATLVQPVGSPLSLECTVEGTSNPNLYWYRQAAGRGLQLLFYSVGIGQISSEVPQNLSASRPQDRQFILSSKKLLLSDSGFYLCAWSLGSHSNQPQHFGDGTRLSIL.

V is TRBV20-1 and J is TRBJ1-2; no reliable D call. CDR3 length: 11 amino acids. V shed 2 bases and J shed 6 bases, with 7 bases lying between them. Germline values: CDR1 DFQATT, CDR2 SNEGSKA (reference sequence). This CDR3 reads CSARLVDGYTF. In DNA, the CDR3 is TGCAGTGCTAGACTTGTAGATGGCTACACCTTC.

This chain joins TRBV6-6 and TRBJ1-2; 9 bases map to TRBD1. From germline, CDR1 is MNHNY and CDR2 SVGAGI (reference sequence). The length of the CDR3 is 14 residues. V dropped 0 bases and J dropped 8; count of bases not matched to a gene: 4. This CDR3 reads CASSYSGTGFGYTF. The CDR3 DNA reads TGTGCCAGCAGTTACTCCGGGACAGGGTTCGGCTACACCTTC.

CDR3 region: CATHSGSYNEQFF. DNA of the CDR3: TGTGCCACCCATAGTGGCTCCTACAATGAGCAGTTCTTC. The chain combines TRBV6-5 with TRBJ2-1; D is uncertain. V lost 10 bases and J 0 bases, leaving 10 bases between the germline ends. Germline loops: CDR1 MNHEY, CDR2 SVGAGI. This CDR3 has 13 residues.

The chain is built from TRBV19 and TRBJ1-2; the D is unclear. CDR1 is LNHDA, CDR2 SQIVND, per germline (reference sequence). The CDR3 loop spans 15 amino acids. Trimming cost V 3 bases and J 4 bases, with 15 bases left between them. Written as DNA, the CDR3 is TGTGCCAGTAGTATGACGGGGTTGGATCCCTATGGCTACACCTTC. Its protein is CASSMTGLDPYGYTF. Supplemented by reference TRBV19 and TRBJ1-2, the full variable domain reads DGGITQSPKYLFRKEGQNVTLSCEQNLNHDAMYWYRQDPGQGLRLIYYSQIVNDFQKGDIAEGYSVSREKKESFPLTVTSAQKNPTAFYLCASSMTGLDPYGYTFGSGTRLTVV.

The V gene is TRBV7-8, the J gene TRBJ1-5; D is uncertain. V was clipped by 4 bases and J by 1 base, with 14 bases between them. The CDR3 contains 16 residues. Germline V CDR1 and CDR2: SGHVS, FQNEAQ. This CDR3 reads CASSSTAGWSNQPQHF. CDR3 bases: TGTGCCAGCAGCTCGACTGCGGGGTGGAGCAATCAGCCCCAGCATTTT.

As regards this clone: Other DNA sequences of this sample code for an identical CDR3. This chain joins TRBV30 and TRBJ1-6; 7 bases match TRBD1. The V gene's germline CDR1 is GTSNPN and CDR2 SVGIG (reference sequence). Trimming at V came to 5 bases and at J to 3 bases, leaving 4 bases not matched to a gene. This CDR3 has 14 residues. CDR3 amino acids: CAWGQENYNSPLHF. The CDR3 DNA sequence: TGTGCCTGGGGACAGGAAAACTATAATTCACCCCTCCACTTT.

This clone appeared once. V is TRBV29-1 and J is TRBJ1-2; 7 bases map to TRBD1. The V segment lost 7 bases and the J segment 2 bases; nucleotides outside the gene matches: 13. The CDR3 covers 15 residues. The germline V gene encodes CDR1 SQVTM and CDR2 ANQGSEA. CDR3 loop: CSAKTRQGTNYGYTF. In DNA form, the CDR3 reads TGCAGCGCCAAGACCCGACAGGGAACAAACTATGGCTACACCTTC. Combining the CDR3 with reference TRBV29-1 and TRBJ1-2 gives the whole variable domain SAVISQKPSRDICQRGTSLTIQCQVDSQVTMMFWYRQQPGQSLTLIATANQGSEATYESGFVIDKFPISRPNLTFSTLTVSNMSPEDSSIYLCSAKTRQGTNYGYTFGSGTRLTVV.

The chain couples TRBV9 to TRBJ2-7; TRBD2 aligns across 11 bases. V lost 2 bases, J lost 1 base, and 2 bases stayed unmatched. The germline V gene encodes CDR1 SGDLS and CDR2 YYNGEE. The length of the CDR3 is 15 residues. Here the CDR3 reads CASSVGTSGSYEQYF. In DNA form, the CDR3 reads TGTGCCAGCAGCGTCGGGACTAGCGGTTCCTACGAGCAGTACTTC.

This chain connects TRBV2 to TRBJ1-2; no reliable D call. This CDR3 is built from 13 residues. Germline values: CDR1 SNHLY, CDR2 FYNNEI. Deletions cut 4 bases from V and 2 bases from J, with 8 bases between. In DNA form, the CDR3 reads TGTGCCAGCAGTGTTTCAGCCAACTATGGCTACACCTTC. Translating it yields CASSVSANYGYTF.

This chain links TRBV19 with TRBJ1-2; a weak D match, TRBD1 (5 bases). The length of the CDR3 is 16 residues. V was cut by 3 bases and J by 6 bases, with 20 bases left in between. Germline assignment: CDR1 LNHDA and CDR2 SQIVND (reference sequence). The CDR3, as DNA: TGTGCCAGTAGTATCCCCCCTATGGGACGGCGAGATGGCTACACCTTC. Protein product: CASSIPPMGRRDGYTF.

The rearrangement uses TRBV6-5 and TRBJ2-3; no reliable D call. Trimming took off 2 bases at V and 4 bases at J, with 13 bases between the two ends. This CDR3 comprises 15 residues. Looked up from germline, CDR1 is MNHEY and CDR2 is SVGAGI. CDR3 nucleotides: TGTGCCAGCAGTTACGTCGCTAGAAACCCAGATACGCAGTATTTT. It translates to CASSYVARNPDTQYF.

This chain uses TRBV6-5 with TRBJ2-2, with a possible D match to TRBD2 (6 bases). Germline loops: CDR1 MNHEY, CDR2 SVGAGI. This CDR3 region has 14 residues. V was trimmed by 2 bases and J by 5 bases, leaving 9 bases between them. The CDR3 DNA is TGTGCCAGCAGTTACGGGGACTCAACCGGGGAGCTGTTTTTT. As protein: CASSYGDSTGELFF.